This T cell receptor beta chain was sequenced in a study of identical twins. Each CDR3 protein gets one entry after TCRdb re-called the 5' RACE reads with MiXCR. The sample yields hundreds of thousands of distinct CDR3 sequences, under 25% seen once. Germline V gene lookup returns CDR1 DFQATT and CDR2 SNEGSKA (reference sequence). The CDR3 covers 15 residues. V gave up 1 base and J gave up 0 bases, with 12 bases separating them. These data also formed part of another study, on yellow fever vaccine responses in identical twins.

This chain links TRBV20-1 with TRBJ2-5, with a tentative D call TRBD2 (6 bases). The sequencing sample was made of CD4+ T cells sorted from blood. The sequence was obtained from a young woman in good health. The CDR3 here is CSARGDRGNQETQYF. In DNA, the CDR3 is TGCAGTGCTAGAGGGGACCGGGGGAACCAAGAGACCCAGTACTTC.